This T cell receptor (beta chain) was observed in a study of shared clonotypes between healthy human individuals. Germline CDR1 is LNHDA and CDR2 is SQIVND (reference sequence). The CDR3 spans 15 residues. The ends were cut back, 6 bases at V and 0 bases at J, with 14 bases in the middle. Cells designated naive CD8 were CD45RO-negative and were positively selected for CCR7, with terminally differentiated effector memory CD45RA+ cells excluded. Study outcomes and limitations: Generation probability values for non-shared clonotypes were lower than those for clonotypes shared by all four donors. Relative to memory subsets, naive subsets generally showed larger estimated richness. What rarefaction showed was incomplete sorted-subset sequencing despite large depth.

Sequencing used immunoSEQ multiplex PCR; TCRdb keeps in-frame clones, though not all of them. The repertoire consists of about 820,000 clones, with 80% to 95% occurring once and the leading ten covering around 24%. With regard to this clone: The target antigen is unknown.

Source material: naive CD8+ T cells sorted from blood. The chain employs TRBV19 and TRBJ2-5; D is possibly TRBD1 (6 bases). The receptor's source is a man aged 25-45 years in good health. The CDR3 spells CASSPSWGHQETQYF. CDR3 bases: TGTGCCAGTAGCCCCAGTTGGGGGCACCAAGAGACCCAGTACTTC.